This is a list of T cell receptor beta chains from one sample in a study of radiotherapy plus CTLA-4 blockade in lung cancer. The table came from immunoSEQ multiplex PCR; TCRdb's copy has only in-frame clones and leaves some out. The sample contains about 72,000 clones, around 80% of which appear only once. This material consisted of peripheral blood, taken from a patient treated with radiotherapy plus ipilimumab. The receptors come from a human donor with non-small cell lung cancer who had a complete response to radiotherapy plus ipilimumab. Each CDR3 is given with its conserved first and last residue. A D gene is named only where the DNA matches it firmly.

cdr3_aa	j_call	d_call	v_call
CASSLAPNRAGYEQYF	TRBJ2-7	-	TRBV5-5
CASSQDRIAGEQFF	TRBJ2-1	TRBD2	TRBV4-3
CASSPPRGTDSSYNEQFF	TRBJ2-1	-	TRBV18
CASSPFPGLATLGETQYF	TRBJ2-5	TRBD2	TRBV18
CASNPARNYEQYF	TRBJ2-7	-	TRBV7-8
CASSSIRTGGSYNSPLHF	TRBJ1-6	TRBD1	TRBV10-2
CASSSFTGVGNQPQHF	TRBJ1-5	TRBD1	TRBV27
CASRRAPTSYNEQFF	TRBJ2-1	-	TRBV27
CASSLRVFPNQPQHF	TRBJ1-5	-	TRBV7-2
CAWSPGGLGETQYF	TRBJ2-5	TRBD2	TRBV30
CASSYGALGNTIYF	TRBJ1-3	-	TRBV6-5
CASSPSQGWRGYTF	TRBJ1-2	-	TRBV7-2
CAWAIGQGIFSGANVLTF	TRBJ2-6	TRBD1	TRBV30
CASSTDRGGANVLTF	TRBJ2-6	TRBD1	TRBV7-9
CATSSRGPYTQYF	TRBJ2-3	-	TRBV15
CASSVAGGFTDTQYF	TRBJ2-3	TRBD2	TRBV6-1
CASRATTDTQYF	TRBJ2-3	-	TRBV2
CASSPLGQGKNGELFF	TRBJ2-2	TRBD1	TRBV27
CASSRTSHPWGTTNTGELFF	TRBJ2-2	-	TRBV4-1
CASQDSSEKLFF	TRBJ1-4	-	TRBV27
CASTLGTTSYNEQFF	TRBJ2-1	-	TRBV9
CASSQGGTSGSREQFF	TRBJ2-1	TRBD2	TRBV4-1
CASSSGQPNNSPLHF	TRBJ1-6	-	TRBV5-1
CASSLGPHQPQHF	TRBJ1-5	-	TRBV6-5
CSVDRGTDTQYF	TRBJ2-3	-	TRBV29-1
CASSKSGTVSYEQYF	TRBJ2-7	-	TRBV19
CASRPPGKRGGQETQYF	TRBJ2-5	TRBD2	TRBV7-9
CASSATGRRNNEQFF	TRBJ2-1	-	TRBV28
CASSKGQDGTEAFF	TRBJ1-1	TRBD1	TRBV11-2
CSAPPAYGETQYF	TRBJ2-5	-	TRBV29-1
CASSQEGAYEQYF	TRBJ2-7	-	TRBV4-1
CASSGIAGSSYNEQFF	TRBJ2-1	TRBD2	TRBV25-1
CASSELQGMGLQPQHF	TRBJ1-5	TRBD1	TRBV2
CASSLLPGTGEGGELFF	TRBJ2-2	TRBD1	TRBV5-6
CASSLSGSGTGELFF	TRBJ2-2	-	TRBV11-3
CASSLAGGGNTIYF	TRBJ1-3	-	TRBV7-2
CASDQGAQGNGYTF	TRBJ1-2	TRBD1	TRBV7-2
CASSQEGQNSPLHF	TRBJ1-6	TRBD1	TRBV23-1
CASIAGSMGFF	TRBJ1-1	-	TRBV19
CASSISGNEKLFF	TRBJ1-4	-	TRBV19
CASSYAGEQFF	TRBJ2-1	-	TRBV6-5
CASSLLGDSQETQYF	TRBJ2-5	TRBD1	TRBV27
CASSYGVAGAREQYF	TRBJ2-7	TRBD2	TRBV6-6
CSATSPSTDTQYF	TRBJ2-3	-	TRBV29-1
CASSLASGGRAGELFF	TRBJ2-2	TRBD2	TRBV7-2
CASSTTLAGEDNEQFF	TRBJ2-1	TRBD2	TRBV27
CASSEGGSNTEAFF	TRBJ1-1	-	TRBV10-1
CAWRGGGGARETQYF	TRBJ2-5	TRBD2	TRBV30
CAISERTASYNEQFF	TRBJ2-1	-	TRBV10-3
CAWSPTGPGEKLFF	TRBJ1-4	-	TRBV30
CASSARVAGANVLTF	TRBJ2-6	-	TRBV6-6
CAWSAGTGRNSPLHF	TRBJ1-6	TRBD1	TRBV30
CASSLGGRQATNEKLFF	TRBJ1-4	-	TRBV5-4
CASSERPAVSNQPQHF	TRBJ1-5	-	TRBV7-8
CASGIMTGFSGANVLTF	TRBJ2-6	TRBD1	TRBV7-9
CASSYPGGTEAFF	TRBJ1-1	TRBD1	TRBV6-1